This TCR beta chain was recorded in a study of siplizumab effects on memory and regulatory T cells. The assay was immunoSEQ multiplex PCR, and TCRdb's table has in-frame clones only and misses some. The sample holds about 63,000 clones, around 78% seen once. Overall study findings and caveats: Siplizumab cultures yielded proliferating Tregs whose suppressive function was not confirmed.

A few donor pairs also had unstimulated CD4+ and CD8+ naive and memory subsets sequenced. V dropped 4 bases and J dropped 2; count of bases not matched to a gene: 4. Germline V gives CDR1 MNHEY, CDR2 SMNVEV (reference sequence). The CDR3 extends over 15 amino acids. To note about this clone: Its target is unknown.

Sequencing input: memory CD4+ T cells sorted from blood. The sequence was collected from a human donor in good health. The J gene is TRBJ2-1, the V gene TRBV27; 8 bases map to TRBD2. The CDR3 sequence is CASSSLAGAYNEQFF. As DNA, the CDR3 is TGTGCCAGCAGTTCTCTAGCGGGTGCCTACAATGAGCAGTTCTTC.